This TCR beta chain was observed in a study of shared clonotypes between healthy human individuals. For the study at large: Per donor, CD8 memory used one plate, CD8 naive used two, CD4 memory used three and CD4 naive used three. Notes on the study in general: The genetic and exposure-history diversity represented was limited by few donors.

This clone was recorded once. Its antigen is not identified. The sorted-subset replicate PCRs were given about 200 ng DNA, which is tens of thousands of T cell genomes. Clones were read by immunoSEQ multiplex PCR, and TCRdb kept only the in-frame ones, dropping some. This repertoire shows over 2 million clones, around 93% found once; its top ten account for 0.3% to 0.45%. V was pared by 2 bases and J by 5 bases, with 7 bases between. CDR3 length: 13 amino acids. The germline CDR1 and CDR2 sequences are MNHNY and SVGAGI (reference sequence). Specimen: naive CD4+ T cells from PBMCs. Subset noted: CD45RA+ positively selected. This receptor was obtained from a man aged 18 to 29 in good health. Some clones in this sample may be carry-over from other donors' samples. The rearrangement uses TRBV6-6 and TRBJ1-5; D not resolved. This CDR3 is CASSYVWDQPQHF. In DNA form, the CDR3 reads TGTGCCAGCAGTTACGTATGGGATCAGCCCCAGCATTTT.